Listed here are 21 T cell receptor beta chains from one sample, sequenced in a study of blood T cell repertoires in COVID-19. Clones were read by immunoSEQ multiplex PCR, and TCRdb kept only the in-frame ones, dropping some. Of tens of thousands of clones in the sample, around 90% were seen once. Sequences were obtained from peripheral blood. These receptors were taken from a male donor with acute or convalescent COVID-19.

This clone was recorded only once. This CDR3 reads CASSQGNTEAFF. CDR3 in DNA: TGTGCCAGCAGCCAGGGGAACACTGAAGCTTTCTTT. The chain combines TRBV7-2 with TRBJ1-1; possibly TRBD1 for D (5 bases). Between the trimmed V and J ends, which lost 5 bases and 1 base, there was a span of 5 bases. The CDR3 loop spans 12 amino acids. Germline values: CDR1 SGHTA, CDR2 FQGNSA.

J is TRBJ2-2 and V is TRBV14; D remains unclear. There are 13 residues in the CDR3. V was pared by 2 bases and J by 3 bases, with 4 bases between. Germline loops: CDR1 SGHDN, CDR2 FVKESK. Here the CDR3 reads CASSQQDTGELFF. For the CDR3, the DNA is TGTGCCAGCAGCCAACAGGACACCGGGGAGCTGTTTTTT.

The genes are TRBV7-9 and TRBJ2-2, with 11 bases lining up with TRBD2. Germline V CDR1 and CDR2: SEHNR, FQNEAQ (reference sequence). CDR3 length equals 17 residues. The junction had 6 bases not matched to a gene; V was cut back by 5 bases and J by 1 base. The CDR3 coding sequence is TGTGCCAGCAGCGCTTCCGGGACTAGCGGGAACACCGGGGAGCTGTTTTTT. The encoded protein is CASSASGTSGNTGELFF.

This rearrangement joins TRBV6-5 to TRBJ2-7; D possibly corresponds to TRBD2 (7 bases). The germline gives CDR1 MNHEY, CDR2 SVGAGI. The CDR3 is 16 residues long. V lost 0 bases, J lost 3 bases, and 15 bases lay in between. In DNA, the CDR3 is TGTGCCAGCAGTTACTCGGGGGGGCAGAGTGTCTACGAGCAGTACTTC. The encoded protein is CASSYSGGQSVYEQYF.

The chain couples TRBV7-8 to TRBJ2-5; 12 bases align to TRBD2. Germline V gives CDR1 SGHVS, CDR2 FQNEAQ. V was pared by 8 bases and J by 5 bases, with 18 bases of the junction left unmatched. The CDR3 spans 18 residues. CDR3 in DNA: TGTGCCAGCGTTACCCGAGAGACTAGCGGGAGTACTGGGGAGACCCAGTACTTC. Its translation is CASVTRETSGSTGETQYF. The entire variable domain, with the rest obtained from reference TRBV7-8 and TRBJ2-5, is as follows: GAGVSQSPRYKVAKRGQDVALRCDPISGHVSLFWYQQALGQGPEFLTYFQNEAQLDKSGLPSDRFFAERPEGSVSTLKIQRTQQEDSAVYLCASVTRETSGSTGETQYFGPGTRLLVL.

This clone was picked up one time. The limits of the CDR3 on the DNA are not certain, so only TCRdb's listed CDR3 is given. This CDR3 is CASSYSFGSGNTEAFF. V usage is TRBV6-5 and J usage is TRBJ1-1. In germline, CDR1 is MNHEY, CDR2 SVGAGI. Inclusive of both ends, the CDR3 amounts to 16 amino acids.

J is TRBJ1-2 and V is TRBV2; 8 bases fit TRBD1. V shed 3 bases, J shed 7 bases, and the junction held 10 bases outside the gene matches. The CDR3 extends over 15 amino acids. CDR1 is SNHLY and CDR2 is FYNNEI in the germline V gene. For the CDR3, the DNA is TGTGCCAGCAGTGATACCGGGACAGGCGGGCCTGGCTACACCTTC. Its protein is CASSDTGTGGPGYTF.

This chain's CDR3 is CASSQEALPRGTQYF. CDR3 nucleotide sequence: TGTGCCAGCAGCCAAGAAGCACTACCCAGGGGGACCCAGTACTTC. V is TRBV3-1 (or the pseudogene TRBV3-2) and J is TRBJ2-5; D may be TRBD1 (6 bases). V lost 0 bases and J 7 bases, leaving 15 bases between the germline ends. The CDR3 loop spans 15 amino acids. The germline CDR1 and CDR2 sequences are LGHDT and YNNKEL (reference sequence).

CDR3 in amino acids: CASSLQGFSPDTQYF. Here the CDR3 DNA reads TGTGCCAGCAGCTTACAGGGATTTAGTCCAGATACGCAGTATTTT. The rearrangement uses TRBV7-3 and TRBJ2-3; D might be TRBD1 (5 bases). Trimming shortened V by 2 bases and J by 4 bases, and 13 bases separated the two germline ends. Germline CDR1 reads SGHTA; CDR2 reads FQGTGA. This CDR3 is 15 amino acids long.

The chain couples TRBV5-6 to TRBJ1-3, with TRBD1 identical over 8 bases. The germline CDR1 and CDR2 sequences are SGHDT and YYEEEE. The CDR3 spans 16 residues. V shed 0 bases, J shed 0 bases, and the junction held 2 bases outside the gene matches. CDR3 DNA: TGTGCCAGCAGCTTGGGGACAGGGATCTCTGGAAACACCATATATTTT. It yields the protein CASSLGTGISGNTIYF.

This chain connects TRBV28 to TRBJ1-6, with TRBD1 matching over 9 bases. CDR1 is MDHEN and CDR2 is SYDVKM in the germline V gene. Trimming at V came to 6 bases and at J to 10 bases, leaving 7 bases not matched to a gene. The CDR3 is 14 amino acids. The CDR3 protein is CASRNRGPGSPLHF. In DNA, the CDR3 is TGTGCCAGCAGGAACAGGGGGCCGGGGTCACCCCTCCACTTT.

The V gene is TRBV3-1 (or the pseudogene TRBV3-2), the J gene TRBJ1-4, with 10 bases that match TRBD1. J lost 4 bases, V lost 5 bases, and 4 bases had no gene match. Per germline, CDR1 LGHDT and CDR2 YNNKEL (reference sequence). The CDR3 totals 15 residues. The chain's CDR3 is CASSAGTGVNEKLFF. CDR3 in DNA: TGTGCCAGCAGCGCAGGGACAGGGGTTAATGAAAAACTGTTTTTT.

The genes are TRBV2 and TRBJ2-2; a possible D gene is TRBD1 (6 bases). The CDR3 covers 19 residues. Trimming took 0 bases from V and 1 from J, leaving 18 bases between them. CDR1 is SNHLY and CDR2 is FYNNEI in the germline V gene. For the CDR3, the DNA is TGTGCCAGCAGTGAAGCGCTTCTCCGACAGGCCCTGAACACCGGGGAGCTGTTTTTT. Translating it yields CASSEALLRQALNTGELFF.

The rearrangement joins TRBV11-2 to TRBJ2-2; D is ambiguous. Germline assignment: CDR1 SGHAT and CDR2 FQNNGV. Trimming took off 5 bases at V and 0 bases at J, with 7 bases between the two ends. The CDR3 totals 14 residues. CDR3 bases: TGTGCCAGCAGCCCCTCTACGAACACCGGGGAGCTGTTTTTT. Translating gives CASSPSTNTGELFF. The whole variable domain, remainder taken from reference TRBV11-2 and TRBJ2-2, is EAGVAQSPRYKIIEKRQSVAFWCNPISGHATLYWYQQILGQGPKLLIQFQNNGVVDDSQLPKDRFSAERLKGVDSTLKIQPAKLEDSAVYLCASSPSTNTGELFFGEGSRLTVL.

The chain is built from TRBV28 and TRBJ2-5, with 8 nucleotides matching TRBD2. With 5 bases clipped from V and 5 bases from J, the junction kept 10 bases outside the gene matches. Germline assignment: CDR1 MDHEN and CDR2 SYDVKM. The CDR3 is 15 residues long. The CDR3 DNA reads TGTGCCAGCAGTCCGGGAGCGGGGGCGGCGGAGACCCAGTACTTC. As protein: CASSPGAGAAETQYF.

J is TRBJ1-6 and V is TRBV5-1, with 11 bases lining up with TRBD1. V lost 0 bases and J lost 7; bases outside the gene matches: 3. Germline V gene lookup returns CDR1 SGHRS and CDR2 YFSETQ. The CDR3 covers 16 residues. CDR3 DNA: TGCGCCAGCAGCTTGGCCAGGACAGGGGGCAATTCACCCCTCCACTTT. Translated: CASSLARTGGNSPLHF.

The rearrangement uses TRBV5-6 and TRBJ1-6, with 7 bases fitting TRBD1. The V and J ends lost 4 bases and 10 bases, in that order; junction bases with no gene match: 8. CDR3 length equals 14 residues. Germline values: CDR1 SGHDT, CDR2 YYEEEE. CDR3 in DNA: TGTGCCAGCAGCGGGACAGTGCCGGACTCACCCCTCCACTTT. This encodes CASSGTVPDSPLHF.

This chain links TRBV14 with TRBJ2-1; 7 positions match TRBD2. V was pared by 3 bases and J by 6 bases, with 5 bases of the junction left unmatched. Germline V CDR1 and CDR2: SGHDN, FVKESK. The CDR3 is made up of 14 amino acids. CDR3 in amino acids: CASSHRTSSNEQFF. The CDR3 coding sequence is TGTGCCAGCAGCCACCGGACTAGTTCCAATGAGCAGTTCTTC.

The CDR3 loop reads CASSVGGASPEQYF. The CDR3 DNA sequence: TGCGCCAGCAGCGTCGGGGGGGCCTCCCCCGAGCAGTACTTC. This sequence joins TRBV5-1 and TRBJ2-7, with TRBD2 matching over 8 bases. Germline V CDR1 and CDR2: SGHRS, YFSETQ. CDR3 length equals 14 residues. V dropped 4 bases and J dropped 6; count of bases not matched to a gene: 9.

V is TRBV12-3 or TRBV12-4 and J is TRBJ2-7, with 8 positions matching TRBD1. The V segment lost 6 bases and the J segment 6 bases; nucleotides outside the gene matches: 7. The CDR3 is 13 amino acids. CDR3 residues: CASRTGTGGEQYF. The CDR3, as DNA: TGTGCCAGCAGAACCGGGACAGGAGGCGAGCAGTACTTC.

J is TRBJ1-2 and V is TRBV11-2; a possible D gene is TRBD1 (5 bases). The V end was cut by 8 bases, the J end by 8 bases, with 27 bases between. Per germline, CDR1 SGHAT and CDR2 FQNNGV. The length of the CDR3 is 16 residues. CDR3 sequence reads: CASARWGGQTWGGYTF. The CDR3 DNA is TGTGCCAGCGCTCGATGGGGTGGGCAGACATGGGGCGGCTACACCTTC. Full variable domain (rest looked up from reference TRBV11-2 and TRBJ1-2): EAGVAQSPRYKIIEKRQSVAFWCNPISGHATLYWYQQILGQGPKLLIQFQNNGVVDDSQLPKDRFSAERLKGVDSTLKIQPAKLEDSAVYLCASARWGGQTWGGYTFGSGTRLTVV.